These T cell receptor beta chains were read from a single sample in a study of T cells after posttransplantation cyclophosphamide. Generated by immunoSEQ multiplex PCR, the TCRdb table keeps only in-frame clones and is missing some. The table records about 4,500 clones, 61% of them present only once. Sequencing was done on a sample of memory CD8+ T cells sorted from blood. The receptors derive from a woman aged 55 to 70 in good health, CMV-negative, and a related stem cell transplant donor. The CDR3 runs from the conserved cysteine through the conserved F or W. The D gene is left open where the match is weak. The size field is filled for only some rows; it gives once, few, many or a size class.

D gene: -
V gene: TRBV11-2
clone size: few
J gene: TRBJ2-3
CDR3 length: 16
CDR3 DNA: TGTGCCAGCAGCTTAGGCAGGAGAGCGGGCACAGATACGCAGTATTTT
CDR3 protein: CASSLGRRAGTDTQYF

D gene: -
V gene: TRBV14
clone size: few
J gene: TRBJ2-3
CDR3 length: 11
CDR3 DNA: TGTGCCAGCAGCCTCGGGGATACGCAGTATTTT
CDR3 protein: CASSLGDTQYF

D gene: -
V gene: TRBV19
clone size: -
J gene: TRBJ1-2
CDR3 length: 13
CDR3 DNA: TGTGCCAGTAGTATAGCGACAGCGAGCGGCTACACCTTC
CDR3 protein: CASSIATASGYTF

D gene: -
V gene: TRBV30
clone size: few
J gene: TRBJ2-2
CDR3 length: 11
CDR3 DNA: TGTGCCTGGAGTCTTAACGGGGAGCTGTTTTTT
CDR3 protein: CAWSLNGELFF

D gene: TRBD1
V gene: TRBV6-5
clone size: -
J gene: TRBJ1-1
CDR3 length: 14
CDR3 DNA: TGTGCCAGCAGTTATACAGGGGGGAACACTGAAGCTTTCTTT
CDR3 protein: CASSYTGGNTEAFF

D gene: TRBD1
V gene: TRBV7-3
clone size: once
J gene: TRBJ2-2
CDR3 length: 15
CDR3 DNA: TGTGCCAGCAGCATTACCGGGACAGGAGCCGGGGAGCTGTTTTTT
CDR3 protein: CASSITGTGAGELFF

D gene: TRBD1
V gene: TRBV10-3
clone size: -
J gene: TRBJ2-7
CDR3 length: 15
CDR3 DNA: TGTGCCATCAGCTACCGGGACAGGGCCCCCTACGAGCAGTACTTC
CDR3 protein: CAISYRDRAPYEQYF

D gene: TRBD2
V gene: TRBV7-3
clone size: few
J gene: TRBJ2-3
CDR3 length: 15
CDR3 DNA: TGTGCCAGCACCCTCAGCGGGGGCCGCCTAGATACGCAGTATTTT
CDR3 protein: CASTLSGGRLDTQYF

D gene: -
V gene: TRBV7-9
clone size: -
J gene: TRBJ2-7
CDR3 length: 14
CDR3 DNA: TGTGCCAGCAGCCCAGGGGCCGTTAACTACGAGCAGTACTTC
CDR3 protein: CASSPGAVNYEQYF

D gene: TRBD2
V gene: TRBV28
clone size: -
J gene: TRBJ2-3
CDR3 length: 13
CDR3 DNA: TGTGCCAGCAGTTTGGGAGGGACAGATACGCAGTATTTT
CDR3 protein: CASSLGGTDTQYF

D gene: -
V gene: TRBV28
clone size: -
J gene: TRBJ2-2
CDR3 length: 13
CDR3 DNA: TGTGCCAGCAGGACAGGGAACACCGGGGAGCTGTTTTTT
CDR3 protein: CASRTGNTGELFF

D gene: TRBD2
V gene: TRBV6-4
clone size: hyperexpanded
J gene: TRBJ2-2
CDR3 length: 15
CDR3 DNA: TGTGCCTCAGCTATACTAGCGGGAGACACCGGGGAGCTGTTTTTT
CDR3 protein: CASAILAGDTGELFF

D gene: -
V gene: TRBV10-1
clone size: -
J gene: TRBJ2-6
CDR3 length: 15
CDR3 DNA: TGCGCCAGCAGTGAGGGGCTCTCTGGGGCCAACGTCCTGACTTTC
CDR3 protein: CASSEGLSGANVLTF

D gene: TRBD1
V gene: TRBV28
clone size: -
J gene: TRBJ2-5
CDR3 length: 14
CDR3 DNA: TGTGCCAGCAGCCCGACAGGGGGAAAAGAGACCCAGTACTTC
CDR3 protein: CASSPTGGKETQYF

D gene: -
V gene: TRBV4-3
clone size: -
J gene: TRBJ1-1
CDR3 length: 15
CDR3 DNA: TGCGCCAGCAGCCAAGATTTCAGAACCAACACTGAAGCTTTCTTT
CDR3 protein: CASSQDFRTNTEAFF

D gene: TRBD1
V gene: TRBV2
clone size: -
J gene: TRBJ1-1
CDR3 length: 15
CDR3 DNA: TGTGCCAGCAGTGAAGCAGGGACAGGCGACACTGAAGCTTTCTTT
CDR3 protein: CASSEAGTGDTEAFF

D gene: TRBD1
V gene: TRBV25-1
clone size: few
J gene: TRBJ2-7
CDR3 length: 14
CDR3 DNA: TGTGCCAGCAGTCCCGGGACAGGGCTCTACGAGCAGTACTTC
CDR3 protein: CASSPGTGLYEQYF

D gene: TRBD2
V gene: TRBV4-1
clone size: -
J gene: TRBJ2-3
CDR3 length: 16
CDR3 DNA: TGCGCCAGCAGCCACCCCGGGGGAGCGGGGGAAGATACGCAGTATTTT
CDR3 protein: CASSHPGGAGEDTQYF

D gene: -
V gene: TRBV30
clone size: -
J gene: TRBJ1-2
CDR3 length: 13
CDR3 DNA: TGTGCCTGGACCCAGACAGGTCTTTATGGCTACACCTTC
CDR3 protein: CAWTQTGLYGYTF

D gene: -
V gene: TRBV27
clone size: -
J gene: TRBJ2-1
CDR3 length: 13
CDR3 DNA: TGTGCCAGCAGCCCTTTCTCCTACAATGAGCAGTTCTTC
CDR3 protein: CASSPFSYNEQFF

D gene: TRBD1
V gene: TRBV5-5
clone size: -
J gene: TRBJ1-2
CDR3 length: 12
CDR3 DNA: TGTGCCAGCACGGACAGGGACTATGGCTACACCTTC
CDR3 protein: CASTDRDYGYTF

D gene: -
V gene: TRBV10-3
clone size: -
J gene: TRBJ2-7
CDR3 length: 13
CDR3 DNA: TGTGCCAGCAAAGACCCGGGCTCCTACGAGCAGTACTTC
CDR3 protein: CASKDPGSYEQYF

D gene: TRBD1
V gene: TRBV27
clone size: -
J gene: TRBJ2-7
CDR3 length: 14
CDR3 DNA: TGTGCCAGCAGTTTACCCGGGACAGACTACGAGCAGTACTTC
CDR3 protein: CASSLPGTDYEQYF

D gene: TRBD1
V gene: TRBV7-3
clone size: once
J gene: TRBJ2-1
CDR3 length: 15
CDR3 DNA: TGTGCCAGCAGCCTGGGACAGGGGATCGTCAATGAGCAGTTCTTC
CDR3 protein: CASSLGQGIVNEQFF

D gene: -
V gene: TRBV30
clone size: -
J gene: TRBJ2-3
CDR3 length: 13
CDR3 DNA: TGTGCCTGGAGTTCAGGGTGGGCAGATACGCAGTATTTT
CDR3 protein: CAWSSGWADTQYF

D gene: TRBD2
V gene: TRBV28
clone size: -
J gene: TRBJ2-3
CDR3 length: 19
CDR3 DNA: TGTGCCAGCAGCGCACCTTCCGTGACTAGCGGGGGGATGGGAGATACGCAGTATTTT
CDR3 protein: CASSAPSVTSGGMGDTQYF

D gene: -
V gene: TRBV7-2
clone size: -
J gene: TRBJ2-7
CDR3 length: 15
CDR3 DNA: TGTGCCAGCAGCTTAGAATCCCGAGGTAGCGTGCTGCAGTACTTC
CDR3 protein: CASSLESRGSVLQYF

D gene: -
V gene: TRBV27
clone size: -
J gene: TRBJ2-3
CDR3 length: 11
CDR3 DNA: TGTGCCAGCAGTATCGCAGGGACGCAGTATTTT
CDR3 protein: CASSIAGTQYF

D gene: TRBD2
V gene: TRBV7-9
clone size: -
J gene: TRBJ2-1
CDR3 length: 15
CDR3 DNA: TGTGCCAGCAGCTCAACTAGCGACGCCTACAATGAGCAGTTCTTC
CDR3 protein: CASSSTSDAYNEQFF

D gene: -
V gene: TRBV6-1
clone size: -
J gene: TRBJ2-7
CDR3 length: 12
CDR3 DNA: TGTGCCAGCAGTGGGACAGAGTACGAGCAGTACTTC
CDR3 protein: CASSGTEYEQYF

D gene: -
V gene: TRBV19
clone size: once
J gene: TRBJ2-7
CDR3 length: 13
CDR3 DNA: TGTGCCAGTAGTATTCAGGGGCCCTACGAGCAGTACTTC
CDR3 protein: CASSIQGPYEQYF

D gene: -
V gene: TRBV11-2
clone size: few
J gene: TRBJ2-7
CDR3 length: 13
CDR3 DNA: TGTGCCAGCAGCTTAGTGACTTCCTACGAGCAGTACTTC
CDR3 protein: CASSLVTSYEQYF

D gene: TRBD2
V gene: TRBV30
clone size: -
J gene: TRBJ2-7
CDR3 length: 14
CDR3 DNA: TGTGCCTGGGACCGACTAGCGGGCACCTACGAGCAGTACTTC
CDR3 protein: CAWDRLAGTYEQYF

D gene: -
V gene: TRBV6-5
clone size: -
J gene: TRBJ2-7
CDR3 length: 14
CDR3 DNA: TGTGCCAGCAGTGAGACAGGGAGGTCGCGCGAGCAGTACTTC
CDR3 protein: CASSETGRSREQYF

D gene: TRBD2
V gene: TRBV7-9
clone size: -
J gene: TRBJ2-7
CDR3 length: 15
CDR3 DNA: TGTGCCAGCAGCGGACTAGCGGGAGGTCGCGGCGAGCAGTACTTC
CDR3 protein: CASSGLAGGRGEQYF

D gene: TRBD1
V gene: TRBV30
clone size: -
J gene: TRBJ1-5
CDR3 length: 15
CDR3 DNA: TGTGCCTGGGGGGCCGGGACAGGGGTTCGTCAGCCCCAGCATTTT
CDR3 protein: CAWGAGTGVRQPQHF

D gene: -
V gene: TRBV5-1
clone size: -
J gene: TRBJ1-1
CDR3 length: 15
CDR3 DNA: TGCGCCAGCAGCTTGGTAACAGGGACGATCACTGAAGCTTTCTTT
CDR3 protein: CASSLVTGTITEAFF

D gene: TRBD2
V gene: TRBV4-3
clone size: -
J gene: TRBJ2-3
CDR3 length: 16
CDR3 DNA: TGCGCCAGCAGCCAAGAACTAGCGGGGGGTTTAGATACGCAGTATTTT
CDR3 protein: CASSQELAGGLDTQYF

D gene: -
V gene: TRBV11-2
clone size: -
J gene: TRBJ2-5
CDR3 length: 14
CDR3 DNA: TGTGCCAGCAGCTTGTCGGGGAGGTCGGAGACCCAGTACTTC
CDR3 protein: CASSLSGRSETQYF

D gene: TRBD1
V gene: TRBV27
clone size: -
J gene: TRBJ2-7
CDR3 length: 13
CDR3 DNA: TGTGCCAGCAGACCCCAGGGGGCCTACGAGCAGTACTTC
CDR3 protein: CASRPQGAYEQYF

D gene: TRBD1
V gene: TRBV10-2
clone size: -
J gene: TRBJ1-4
CDR3 length: 15
CDR3 DNA: TGCGCCAGCAGAGAGTGGACAGGCGGTAATGAAAAACTGTTTTTT
CDR3 protein: CASREWTGGNEKLFF

D gene: TRBD2
V gene: TRBV6-1
clone size: medium-sized
J gene: TRBJ2-7
CDR3 length: 15
CDR3 DNA: TGTGCCAGCAGTGAAAGGGGAGGGTCCTCCTACGAGCAGTACTTC
CDR3 protein: CASSERGGSSYEQYF

D gene: -
V gene: TRBV19
clone size: -
J gene: TRBJ2-7
CDR3 length: 14
CDR3 DNA: TGTGCCAGTAGCCTCAACGTGTGGCCCTACGAGCAGTACTTC
CDR3 protein: CASSLNVWPYEQYF

D gene: TRBD1
V gene: TRBV7-8
clone size: -
J gene: TRBJ2-7
CDR3 length: 15
CDR3 DNA: TGTGCCAGCAGCTTAGGGCCCGGGACAGGGGGCGAGCAGTACTTC
CDR3 protein: CASSLGPGTGGEQYF

D gene: TRBD1
V gene: TRBV27
clone size: large
J gene: TRBJ2-7
CDR3 length: 15
CDR3 DNA: TGTGCCAGCAGTCTCGGCGGGACAGGGACAGGCGAGCAGTACTTC
CDR3 protein: CASSLGGTGTGEQYF

D gene: TRBD1
V gene: TRBV2
clone size: -
J gene: TRBJ2-3
CDR3 length: 13
CDR3 DNA: TGTGCCAGCACTGGGACAGGTTCAGATACGCAGTATTTT
CDR3 protein: CASTGTGSDTQYF

D gene: TRBD1
V gene: TRBV4-1
clone size: once
J gene: TRBJ1-1
CDR3 length: 17
CDR3 DNA: TGCGCCAGCAGCCAAGGACAGGGGGCCCAGGGGAACACTGAAGCTTTCTTT
CDR3 protein: CASSQGQGAQGNTEAFF

D gene: -
V gene: TRBV29-1
clone size: -
J gene: TRBJ2-3
CDR3 length: 15
CDR3 DNA: TGCAGCGTCCTACCTCAGGGGCTTGGCACAGATACGCAGTATTTT
CDR3 protein: CSVLPQGLGTDTQYF

D gene: TRBD1
V gene: TRBV7-6
clone size: -
J gene: TRBJ2-2
CDR3 length: 15
CDR3 DNA: TGTGCCAGCAGCCCCGGGGACAGGGTGTCCGGGGAGCTGTTTTTT
CDR3 protein: CASSPGDRVSGELFF

D gene: -
V gene: TRBV7-3
clone size: large
J gene: TRBJ1-1
CDR3 length: 13
CDR3 DNA: TGTGCCAGCAGCTTAACCGGGAACACTGAAGCTTTCTTT
CDR3 protein: CASSLTGNTEAFF

D gene: -
V gene: TRBV27
clone size: once
J gene: TRBJ2-7
CDR3 length: 13
CDR3 DNA: TGTGCCAGCAGTTTGGGCCAGCCCTACGAGCAGTACTTC
CDR3 protein: CASSLGQPYEQYF

D gene: TRBD2
V gene: TRBV27
clone size: -
J gene: TRBJ2-7
CDR3 length: 15
CDR3 DNA: TGTGCCAGCAGTTTATCCGCGGGAGAAATCTACGAGCAGTACTTC
CDR3 protein: CASSLSAGEIYEQYF

D gene: -
V gene: TRBV28
clone size: -
J gene: TRBJ1-3
CDR3 length: 18
CDR3 DNA: TGTGCCAGCAGTTCAACAGCCATTGACAGCAATTCTGGAAACACCATATATTTT
CDR3 protein: CASSSTAIDSNSGNTIYF

D gene: TRBD2
V gene: TRBV19
clone size: -
J gene: TRBJ2-7
CDR3 length: 13
CDR3 DNA: TGTGCCAGTAGACCTAGCGGGAGATACGAGCAGTACTTC
CDR3 protein: CASRPSGRYEQYF

D gene: -
V gene: TRBV18
clone size: -
J gene: TRBJ2-7
CDR3 length: 13
CDR3 DNA: TGTGCCAGCTCACCACCGGGGGGCTACGAGCAGTACTTC
CDR3 protein: CASSPPGGYEQYF

D gene: TRBD1
V gene: TRBV19
clone size: few
J gene: TRBJ1-2
CDR3 length: 12
CDR3 DNA: TGTGCCAGTAGTATCGGACAGGCAAGATACACCTTC
CDR3 protein: CASSIGQARYTF